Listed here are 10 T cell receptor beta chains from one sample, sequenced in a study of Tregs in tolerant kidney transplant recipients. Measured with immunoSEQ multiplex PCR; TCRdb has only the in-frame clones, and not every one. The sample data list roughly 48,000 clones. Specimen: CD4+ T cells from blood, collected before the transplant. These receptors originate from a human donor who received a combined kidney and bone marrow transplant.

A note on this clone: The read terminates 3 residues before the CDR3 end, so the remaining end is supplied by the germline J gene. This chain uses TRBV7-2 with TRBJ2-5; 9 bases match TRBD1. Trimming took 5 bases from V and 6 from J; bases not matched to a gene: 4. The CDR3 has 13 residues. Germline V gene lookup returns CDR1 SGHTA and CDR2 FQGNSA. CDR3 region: CASSPGQGQTQYF. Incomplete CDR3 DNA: TGTGCCAGCAGCCCGGGACAGGGACAGACC. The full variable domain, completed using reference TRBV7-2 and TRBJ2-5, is GAGVSQSPSNKVTEKGKDVELRCDPISGHTALYWYRQSLGQGLEFLIYFQGNSAPDKSGLPSDRFSAERTGGSVSTLTIQRTQQEDSAVYLCASSPGQGQTQYFGPGTRLLVL.

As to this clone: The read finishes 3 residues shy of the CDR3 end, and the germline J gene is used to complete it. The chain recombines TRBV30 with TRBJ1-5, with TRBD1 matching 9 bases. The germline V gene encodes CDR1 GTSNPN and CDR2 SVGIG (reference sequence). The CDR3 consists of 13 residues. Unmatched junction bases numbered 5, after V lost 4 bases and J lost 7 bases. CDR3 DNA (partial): TGTGCCTGGACGCCGGGACAGGGACAGCCC. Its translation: CAWTPGQGQP. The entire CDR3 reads CAWTPGQGQPQHF.

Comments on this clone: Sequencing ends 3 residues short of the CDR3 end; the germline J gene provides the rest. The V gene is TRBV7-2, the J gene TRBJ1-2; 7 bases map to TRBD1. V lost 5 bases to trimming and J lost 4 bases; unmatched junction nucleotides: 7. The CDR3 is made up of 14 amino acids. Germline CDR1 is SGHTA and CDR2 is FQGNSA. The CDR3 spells CASSPGQAFYGYTF. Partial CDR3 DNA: TGTGCCAGCAGCCCCGGACAGGCTTTCTATGGC.

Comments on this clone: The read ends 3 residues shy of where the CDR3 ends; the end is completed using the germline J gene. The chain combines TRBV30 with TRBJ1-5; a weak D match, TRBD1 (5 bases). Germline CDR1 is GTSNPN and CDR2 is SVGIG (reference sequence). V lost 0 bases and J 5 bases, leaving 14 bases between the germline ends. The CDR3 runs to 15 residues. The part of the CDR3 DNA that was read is TGTGCCTGGAGTGTACAAGGCAGGGAAGATCAGCCC. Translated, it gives CAWSVQGREDQP. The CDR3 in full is CAWSVQGREDQPQHF.

The DNA read from the CDR3 is TGTGCCTGGAGTCGGGCAGATACG. Protein: CAWSRADT. The full CDR3 is CAWSRADTQYF. The chain employs TRBV30 and TRBJ2-3; no clear D gene. The observed sequence ends 3 residues before the CDR3 terminus, with the missing tail filled in from the germline J gene. Germline values: CDR1 GTSNPN, CDR2 SVGIG (reference sequence). V was shortened by 2 bases and J by 4 bases, with 4 bases between the two germline ends. There are 11 residues in the CDR3.

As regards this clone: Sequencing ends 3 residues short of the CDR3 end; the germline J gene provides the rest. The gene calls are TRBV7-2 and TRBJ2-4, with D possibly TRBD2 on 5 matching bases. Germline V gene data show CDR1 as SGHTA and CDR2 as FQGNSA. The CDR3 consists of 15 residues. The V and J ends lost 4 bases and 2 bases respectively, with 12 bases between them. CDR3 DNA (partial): TGTGCCAGCAGCTCCGGACTTGTATCCAAAAACATT. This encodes CASSSGLVSKNI. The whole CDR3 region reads CASSSGLVSKNIQYF. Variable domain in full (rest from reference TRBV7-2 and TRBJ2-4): GAGVSQSPSNKVTEKGKDVELRCDPISGHTALYWYRQSLGQGLEFLIYFQGNSAPDKSGLPSDRFSAERTGGSVSTLTIQRTQQEDSAVYLCASSSGLVSKNIQYFGAGTRLSVL.

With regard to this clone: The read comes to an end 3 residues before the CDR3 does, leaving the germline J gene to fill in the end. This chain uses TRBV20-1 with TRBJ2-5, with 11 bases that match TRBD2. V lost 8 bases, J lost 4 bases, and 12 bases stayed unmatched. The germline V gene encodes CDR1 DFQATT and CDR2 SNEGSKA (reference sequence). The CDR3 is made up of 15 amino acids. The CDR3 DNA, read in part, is TGCAGTACAGACCCGACTAGCGGGACAGGAGAGACC. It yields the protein CSTDPTSGTGET. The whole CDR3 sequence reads CSTDPTSGTGETQYF.

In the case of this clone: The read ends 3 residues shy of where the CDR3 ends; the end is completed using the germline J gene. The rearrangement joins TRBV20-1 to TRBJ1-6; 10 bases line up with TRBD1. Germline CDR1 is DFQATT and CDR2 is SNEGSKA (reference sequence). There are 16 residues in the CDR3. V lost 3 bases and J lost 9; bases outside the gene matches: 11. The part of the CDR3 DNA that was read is TGCAGTGCTAGGGCGAAGCCGGGACAGGGGTTTTCACCC. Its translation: CSARAKPGQGFSP. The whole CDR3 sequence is CSARAKPGQGFSPLHF.

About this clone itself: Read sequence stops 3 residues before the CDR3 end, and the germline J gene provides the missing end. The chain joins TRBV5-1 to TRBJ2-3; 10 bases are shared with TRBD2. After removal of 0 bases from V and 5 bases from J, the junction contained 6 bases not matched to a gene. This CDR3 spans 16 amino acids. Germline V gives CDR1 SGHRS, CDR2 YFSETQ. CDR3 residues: CASSLGTSGGQDTQYF. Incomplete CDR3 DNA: TGCGCCAGCAGCTTGGGGACTAGCGGAGGGCAAGATACG.

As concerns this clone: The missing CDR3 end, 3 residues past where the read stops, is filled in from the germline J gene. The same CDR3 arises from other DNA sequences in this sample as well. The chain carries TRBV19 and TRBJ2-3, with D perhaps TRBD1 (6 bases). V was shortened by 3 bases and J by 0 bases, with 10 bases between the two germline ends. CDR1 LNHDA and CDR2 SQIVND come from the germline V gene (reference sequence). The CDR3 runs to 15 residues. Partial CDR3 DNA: TGTGCCAGTAGTATCGGCGGACAGAGCACAGATACG. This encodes CASSIGGQSTDT. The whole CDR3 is CASSIGGQSTDTQYF.